The clone carrying this TCR beta chain was observed once. The antigen is undetermined. The CDR3 is 14 amino acids. V was pared by 4 bases and J by 1 base, with 8 bases between. Germline CDR1 reads SEHNR; CDR2 reads FQNEAQ (reference sequence). This record belongs to a study of T cell responses to AZD1222 COVID-19 vaccine. Study-wide results and limits: Donor demographics were predominantly white British with a female majority; clonal diversity may be underestimated. Dominant CD4 TCR responses targeted spike regions 160-218 and 743-854. Among spike-specific TCRs, nearly half reportedly target unmutated variant regions.

Using immunoSEQ multiplex PCR, the repertoire was profiled, and TCRdb retains in-frame clones only, with some absent. The table lists 140,000 to 150,000 clones, approximately 90% of them singletons. The rearrangement uses TRBV7-9 and TRBJ1-5; D gene unclear. Sequenced here: peripheral blood, sampled 28 days after the second AZD1222 dose. The sequence was collected from an adult who received the AZD1222 COVID-19 vaccine. CDR3: CASSWTDSNQPQHF. The CDR3 DNA reads as TGTGCCAGCAGCTGGACGGACAGCAATCAGCCCCAGCATTTT.